Each of the 21 T cell receptor beta chains below was sequenced from the same sample in a study of blood T cell repertoires in COVID-19. Profiling relied on immunoSEQ multiplex PCR, and the TCRdb table lists in-frame clones only, not all of them. The top ten clones hold under 2.5% of a sample with tens of thousands of clones, about nine tenths of them seen once. Sequenced: peripheral blood. All receptors come from a woman between 45 and 65 years old in a cohort sampled during active COVID-19.

The genes are TRBV29-1 and TRBJ1-2; D is undetermined. CDR3 length: 11 amino acids. Germline V gives CDR1 SQVTM, CDR2 ANQGSEA. In DNA form, the CDR3 reads TGCATCCGCCCCCGGGTTTCTGGCTACACCTTC. Protein sequence: CIRPRVSGYTF. Together with reference TRBV29-1 and TRBJ1-2, the CDR3 gives the full variable domain: SAVISQKPSRDICQRGTSLTIQCQVDSQVTMMFWYRQQPGQSLTLIATANQGSEATYESGFVIDKFPISRPNLTFSTLTVSNMSPEDSSIYLCIRPRVSGYTFGSGTRLTVV.

This sequence joins TRBV6-5 and TRBJ2-3; no definite D call. The CDR3 consists of 15 residues. The germline CDR1 and CDR2 sequences are MNHEY and SVGAGI. Trimming took off 6 bases at V and 0 bases at J, with 13 bases between the two ends. CDR3 DNA sequence: TGTGCCAGCAGGCCACTCCGCTCTAGCACAGATACGCAGTATTTT. Translating gives CASRPLRSSTDTQYF.

The genes are TRBV6-5 and TRBJ2-1; 13 nucleotides line up with TRBD2. The CDR3 runs to 16 residues. Germline trimming cut 4 bases from V and 9 bases from J; bases unmatched to any gene: 9. The germline V gene encodes CDR1 MNHEY and CDR2 SVGAGI. CDR3 sequence reads: CASSLTSGGLGGEQFF. The DNA of the CDR3 is TGTGCCAGCAGTTTGACTAGCGGGGGGCTAGGGGGTGAGCAGTTCTTC.

This chain uses TRBV7-2 with TRBJ2-1, with 14 bases lining up with TRBD2. CDR3 length: 17 residues. Germline trimming cut 4 bases from V and 1 base from J; bases unmatched to any gene: 3. The V gene's germline CDR1 is SGHTA and CDR2 FQGNSA. The CDR3 coding sequence is TGTGCCAGCAGCTCCGGACTAGCGGGAGGTTCCTACAATGAGCAGTTCTTC. This encodes CASSSGLAGGSYNEQFF.

CDR3 in amino acids: CASSDPPYTEAFF. As DNA, the CDR3 is TGTGCCAGCAGTGACCCCCCCTACACTGAAGCTTTCTTT. The chain employs TRBV6-1 and TRBJ1-1; the D is unclear. The germline V gene encodes CDR1 MNHNS and CDR2 SASEGT. This CDR3 spans 13 amino acids. V was shortened by 3 bases and J by 3 bases, with 8 bases between the two germline ends.

The V and J genes are TRBV6-2 or TRBV6-3 and TRBJ1-2, with D perhaps matching TRBD1 (6 bases). Germline V gene sequence: CDR1 MNHEY, CDR2 SVGEGT. The CDR3 length is 13 residues. Trimming cost V 6 bases and J 6 bases, with 14 bases left between them. In nucleotides, the CDR3 is TGTGCCAGCAGCCACCGGGACAACCATGGCTACACCTTC. As protein: CASSHRDNHGYTF.

This chain links TRBV24-1 with TRBJ1-5; the D gene is possibly TRBD1 (5 bases). CDR1 KGHDR and CDR2 SFDVKD come from the germline V gene. There are 14 residues in the CDR3. Trimming cost V 4 bases and J 8 bases, with 14 bases left between them. The chain's CDR3 is CATSETGAVEPQHF. In DNA, the CDR3 is TGTGCCACCAGTGAAACAGGAGCAGTAGAGCCCCAGCATTTT.

CDR3 DNA sequence: TGTGCCAGCGCAGCGGGGGGGCTGGAGACCCAGTACTTC. It translates to CASAAGGLETQYF. The V call is TRBV19, the J call TRBJ2-5; TRBD2 aligns across 10 bases. V was clipped by 9 bases and J by 5 bases; unmatched bases: 6. The CDR3 has 13 residues. In germline, CDR1 is LNHDA, CDR2 SQIVND (reference sequence). Variable domain in full (rest from reference TRBV19 and TRBJ2-5): DGGITQSPKYLFRKEGQNVTLSCEQNLNHDAMYWYRQDPGQGLRLIYYSQIVNDFQKGDIAEGYSVSREKKESFPLTVTSAQKNPTAFYLCASAAGGLETQYFGPGTRLLVL.

This clone is a singleton in its sample. This chain connects TRBV27 to TRBJ2-2; possibly TRBD1 for D (6 bases). The CDR3 covers 16 residues. Germline-derived CDR1 and CDR2 are MNHEY and SMNVEV (reference sequence). The V gene lost 4 bases and the J gene lost 6 bases, with 18 bases spanning the gap. CDR3: CASSSTGARGAGELFF. The DNA of the CDR3 is TGTGCCAGCAGTTCGACAGGCGCTCGAGGGGCCGGGGAGCTGTTTTTT.

The chain carries TRBV2 and TRBJ2-7; 9 nucleotides agree with TRBD1. From germline, CDR1 is SNHLY and CDR2 FYNNEI. The V and J ends lost 9 bases and 6 bases, in that order; junction bases with no gene match: 9. The CDR3 is made up of 13 amino acids. CDR3 DNA: TGTGCCAGTTCCTTGGACAGGGGACGCGAGCAGTACTTC. This sequence encodes CASSLDRGREQYF.

The V call is TRBV6-1, the J call TRBJ1-1; D might be TRBD1 (6 bases). The germline V and J ends were trimmed by 1 base and 3 bases, with 12 bases remaining between them. CDR3 length equals 15 residues. The germline V gene has CDR1 MNHNS and CDR2 SASEGT. This chain's CDR3 is CASSEGGGWDTEAFF. CDR3 nucleotides: TGTGCCAGCAGTGAAGGTGGGGGCTGGGACACTGAAGCTTTCTTT.

The chain uses TRBV25-1 and TRBJ1-5, with D tentatively TRBD1 (5 bases). CDR3 length: 15 residues. The V gene's germline CDR1 is MGHDK and CDR2 SYGVNS. With 3 bases removed from V and 3 bases from J, the gap between germline ends came to 12 bases. The chain's CDR3 is CASSDSGPNNQPQHF. The CDR3 nucleotides are TGTGCCAGCAGTGATTCAGGGCCTAACAATCAGCCCCAGCATTTT.

This clone is a singleton in its sample. The chain employs TRBV18 and TRBJ1-5; D might be TRBD1 (5 bases). Germline values: CDR1 KGHSH, CDR2 LQKENI. The CDR3 extends over 13 amino acids. V was trimmed by 6 bases and J by 5 bases, leaving 11 bases between them. The chain's CDR3 is CASSTGSDQPQHF. CDR3 coding DNA: TGTGCCAGCTCCACAGGATCGGATCAGCCCCAGCATTTT.

The chain combines TRBV7-9 with TRBJ2-3; the match to TRBD2 covers 10 bases. CDR1 is SEHNR and CDR2 is FQNEAQ in the germline V gene (reference sequence). V shed 5 bases and J 2 bases; nucleotides not matched to a gene: 4. This CDR3 is built from 15 residues. The CDR3 loop is CASSQGLADTDTQYF. Here the CDR3 DNA reads TGTGCCAGCAGCCAAGGACTAGCGGACACAGATACGCAGTATTTT.

The chain uses TRBV5-4 and TRBJ2-5, with TRBD2 matching over 8 bases. Germline CDR1 and CDR2: SGHNT and YYREEE (reference sequence). Unmatched junction bases numbered 6, after V lost 3 bases and J lost 2 bases. The CDR3 has 15 residues. The CDR3 sequence is CASSSASGGQETQYF. The CDR3 DNA reads TGTGCCAGCAGCTCCGCGTCGGGGGGGCAAGAGACCCAGTACTTC.

This chain links TRBV23-1 with TRBJ2-7; 13 bases line up with TRBD2. TRBV23-1 is assigned to the ORF class and has an uncertain function. V gave up 2 bases and J gave up 6 bases; unmatched junction bases: 10. CDR3 length equals 17 residues. CDR3 nucleotides: TGCGCCAGCAGTCAAACTAGCGGGGGGGAACGGCCGAGCGAGCAGTACTTC. Amino acid sequence: CASSQTSGGERPSEQYF.

This clone is judged medium-sized (0.01 to 0.1%). This CDR3 is CASSGVRDRGYDGYTF. The CDR3 region has the DNA TGTGCCAGCAGTGGAGTCCGGGACAGGGGATATGATGGCTACACCTTC. The chain carries TRBV6-1 and TRBJ1-2; TRBD1 matches 10 bases. This CDR3 is built from 16 residues. Germline CDR1 is MNHNS and CDR2 is SASEGT. V shed 4 bases and J 6 bases; nucleotides not matched to a gene: 11.

The rearrangement joins TRBV10-3 to TRBJ2-2, with 8 bases matching TRBD1. After removal of 4 bases from V and 1 base from J, the junction contained 5 bases not matched to a gene. This CDR3 has 16 residues. Germline values: CDR1 ENHRY, CDR2 SYGVKD. The chain's CDR3 is CAISGAGGWNTGELFF. The CDR3 nucleotides read TGTGCCATCAGTGGGGCAGGGGGCTGGAACACCGGGGAGCTGTTTTTT.

The chain is built from TRBV5-4 and TRBJ2-2; 7 positions match TRBD1. The CDR3 is 15 amino acids. Germline assignment: CDR1 SGHNT and CDR2 YYREEE (reference sequence). The V segment lost 5 bases and the J segment 5 bases; nucleotides outside the gene matches: 9. The DNA for the CDR3 is TGTGCCAGCAGAACGGGACAGAGGTTAACCGGGGAGCTGTTTTTT. This codes for CASRTGQRLTGELFF.

The chain joins TRBV6-4 to TRBJ1-1; D not resolved. CDR3 length: 15 residues. V was shortened by 7 bases and J by 0 bases, with 15 bases between the two germline ends. The germline gives CDR1 MRHNA, CDR2 SNTAGT. CDR3 sequence: CASKVEESMNTEAFF. In nucleotides, the CDR3 is TGTGCCAGCAAGGTGGAGGAGAGCATGAACACTGAAGCTTTCTTT.

This chain uses TRBV15 with TRBJ2-1, with 13 bases identical to TRBD2. The junction had 9 bases not matched to a gene; V was cut back by 4 bases and J by 6 bases. There are 17 residues in the CDR3. CDR1 is LNHNV and CDR2 is YYDKDF in the germline V gene (reference sequence). CDR3 protein: CATSKSLLAGGLNEQFF. The CDR3 region has the DNA TGTGCCACCAGCAAGAGCCTACTAGCGGGAGGGCTCAATGAGCAGTTCTTC.